The 10 T cell receptor beta chains reported below all come from one sample, sequenced in a study of blood T cell repertoires in COVID-19. Some clones are missing from TCRdb's copy, which holds only in-frame ones; the method was immunoSEQ multiplex PCR. The data hold about 300,000 clones, with more than 75% observed a single time. The sample comprised PBMCs or T cells enriched from blood (not recorded which). The origin of the receptors is a woman under 30 who had recovered from COVID-19.

V is TRBV19 and J is TRBJ1-6, with no clear D. Per germline, CDR1 LNHDA and CDR2 SQIVND (reference sequence). Trimming removed 9 bases from V and 7 bases from J, with 19 bases in between. This CDR3 is 15 amino acids long. The CDR3 here is CASKDKRGVNSPLHF. Here the CDR3 DNA reads TGTGCCAGCAAAGATAAGCGGGGAGTGAATTCACCCCTCCACTTT.

The chain couples TRBV19 to TRBJ1-1; no firm D call. The germline V and J ends were trimmed by 3 bases and 7 bases, with 6 bases remaining between them. Germline CDR1 reads LNHDA; CDR2 reads SQIVND (reference sequence). This CDR3 is 11 amino acids long. The CDR3 protein is CASSIWLEAFF. CDR3 nucleotides: TGTGCCAGTAGTATCTGGCTTGAAGCTTTCTTT. The full variable domain, in which reference TRBV19 and TRBJ1-1 provide the parts outside the CDR3, is DGGITQSPKYLFRKEGQNVTLSCEQNLNHDAMYWYRQDPGQGLRLIYYSQIVNDFQKGDIAEGYSVSREKKESFPLTVTSAQKNPTAFYLCASSIWLEAFFGQGTRLTVV.

This clone was recorded once. The V gene is TRBV30, the J gene TRBJ1-2, with 8 bases lining up with TRBD1. The CDR3 covers 13 residues. Germline CDR1 is GTSNPN and CDR2 is SVGIG (reference sequence). V trimming: 2 bases; J trimming: 4 bases; junction bases outside the gene matches: 3. This CDR3 is CAWSNTGGYGYTF. In DNA form, the CDR3 reads TGTGCCTGGAGTAATACAGGGGGCTATGGCTACACCTTC.

The J gene is TRBJ1-5, the V gene TRBV19; no firm D call. The CDR3 contains 14 residues. V lost 3 bases and J 13 bases, leaving 19 bases between the germline ends. The germline V gene encodes CDR1 LNHDA and CDR2 SQIVND (reference sequence). DNA of the CDR3: TGTGCCAGTAGTATTGGGCACATGCGGGAGGAGCAGCATTTT. It encodes CASSIGHMREEQHF.

The chain recombines TRBV5-1 with TRBJ1-6; unclear D gene. The V end was cut by 2 bases, the J end by 0 bases, with 6 bases between. The CDR3 is made up of 15 amino acids. Germline V gene sequence: CDR1 SGHRS, CDR2 YFSETQ. The CDR3 nucleotides read TGCGCCAGCAGCTTCTTCAGCTCCTATAATTCACCCCTCCACTTT. Its translation is CASSFFSSYNSPLHF.

V usage is TRBV27 and J usage is TRBJ1-2, with D maybe TRBD1 (6 bases). The CDR3 runs 12 residues. Germline CDR1 is MNHEY and CDR2 is SMNVEV (reference sequence). The V and J ends lost 6 bases and 12 bases respectively, with 17 bases between them. DNA of the CDR3: TGTGCCAGCAGACGACCGGGACAAACGGACACCTTC. Its protein is CASRRPGQTDTF.

The gene calls are TRBV21-1 and TRBJ1-2; the D call in the table, TRBD1, was not verified against the DNA. TRBV21-1 is a documented pseudogene. This CDR3 region has 12 residues. The CDR3 loop reads CASRRGSYGYTF. The CDR3 DNA follows: TGTGCCAGCAGAAGGGGAAGCTATGGCTACACCTTC.

The rearrangement joins TRBV7-9 to TRBJ1-1; D is perhaps TRBD1 (5 bases). V lost 3 bases, J lost 1 base, and 18 bases lay in between. This CDR3 contains 17 residues. Per the germline V gene, CDR1 is SEHNR and CDR2 is FQNEAQ (reference sequence). CDR3 region: CASSFRGSVRGNTEAFF. CDR3 nucleotide sequence: TGTGCCAGCAGCTTTAGGGGTTCAGTAAGGGGGAACACTGAAGCTTTCTTT.

J is TRBJ2-3 and V is TRBV7-9, with 13 bases identical to TRBD2. Unmatched junction bases numbered 4, after V lost 10 bases and J lost 6 bases. The CDR3 is 13 amino acids. CDR1 is SEHNR and CDR2 is FQNEAQ in the germline V gene (reference sequence). CDR3 amino acids: CAILAGGPDTQYF. CDR3 sequence (DNA): TGTGCCATACTAGCGGGAGGGCCGGATACGCAGTATTTT. The variable domain in full, with the rest retrieved from reference TRBV7-9 and TRBJ2-3, is DTGVSQNPRHKITKRGQNVTFRCDPISEHNRLYWYRQTLGQGPEFLTYFQNEAQLEKSRLLSDRFSAERPKGSFSTLEIQRTEQGDSAMYLCAILAGGPDTQYFGPGTRLTVL.

The CDR3 loop reads CASSEREAQPQHF. The CDR3 DNA reads as TGTGCCAGCAGTGAACGGGAGGCTCAGCCCCAGCATTTT. This chain uses TRBV6-1 with TRBJ1-5; D unresolved. Germline CDR1 reads MNHNS; CDR2 reads SASEGT. This CDR3 is built from 13 residues. The germline V and J ends were trimmed by 2 bases and 6 bases, with 8 bases remaining between them.